Each of the 22 T cell receptor beta chains below was sequenced from the same sample in a study of CD8 T cells in Susac syndrome. RNA in amounts of roughly 0.5 to 1 ug was reverse transcribed with random hexamers. TCRdb ran MiXCR on the immunoSEQ multiplex PCR reads and lists one entry per CDR3 protein. This table holds approximately 230,000 distinct CDR3 sequences, 93% found once. Specimen: CD4+ T cells from PBMCs. Receptors were obtained from a human donor with multiple sclerosis.

The CDR3 loop is CASSSTVNYGYTF. CDR3 DNA: TGTGCCAGCAGTTCAACAGTGAACTATGGCTACACCTTC. The chain couples TRBV28 to TRBJ1-2; D is uncertain. V shed 4 bases and J shed 2 bases, with 8 bases lying between them. The CDR3 is made up of 13 amino acids. Germline CDR1 and CDR2: MDHEN and SYDVKM.

The chain is built from TRBV29-1 and TRBJ2-2; 8 bases are shared with TRBD1. V trimming: 7 bases; J trimming: 6 bases; junction bases outside the gene matches: 10. The CDR3 runs to 14 residues. Germline CDR1 reads SQVTM; CDR2 reads ANQGSEA. CDR3 region: CSAETGVKAGELFF. The CDR3 coding sequence is TGCAGCGCCGAGACAGGGGTTAAGGCCGGGGAGCTGTTTTTT.

The chain uses TRBV3-1 and TRBJ1-3; D uncertain. The CDR3 sequence is 14 residues long. V lost 3 bases to trimming and J lost 1 base, with 7 bases between them. Germline V gene sequence: CDR1 LGHDT, CDR2 YNNKEL (reference sequence). The CDR3 DNA is TGTGCCAGCAGCCACGAGGGATCTGGAAACACCATATATTTT. Translated: CASSHEGSGNTIYF. Full variable domain (outside the CDR3, taken from reference TRBV3-1 and TRBJ1-3): DTAVSQTPKYLVTQMGNDKSIKCEQNLGHDTMYWYKQDSKKFLKIMFSYNNKELIINETVPNRFSPKSPDKAHLNLHINSLELGDSAVYFCASSHEGSGNTIYFGEGSWLTVV.

This chain uses TRBV21-1 with TRBJ2-7; the DNA was not compared with TRBD1, the D call given in the table. TRBV21-1 is described as a pseudogene. The CDR3 covers 15 residues. The CDR3 DNA reads as TGTGCCAGCACCCCCGTTGACGAAAAGCCCTACGAGCAGTACGTC. Encoded protein: CASTPVDEKPYEQYV.

The chain's CDR3 is CASSDSGSGYTF. CDR3 bases: TGTGCCAGCAGTGACTCGGGGTCTGGCTACACCTTC. This rearrangement joins TRBV6-4 to TRBJ1-2; D call uncertain. The CDR3 totals 12 residues. Germline V lookup: CDR1 MRHNA, CDR2 SNTAGT. V was cut by 0 bases and J by 7 bases, with 6 bases left in between.

The chain carries TRBV5-4 and TRBJ2-2; TRBD1 is a possible D gene (5 bases). The length of the CDR3 is 14 residues. Trimming took off 2 bases at V and 7 bases at J, with 12 bases between the two ends. In germline, CDR1 is SGHNT, CDR2 YYREEE (reference sequence). The DNA of the CDR3 is TGTGCCAGCAGCTTTTCCAGGGTCAGCGGGGAGCTGTTTTTT. Encoded protein: CASSFSRVSGELFF. The entire variable domain, with the rest obtained from reference TRBV5-4 and TRBJ2-2, is as follows: ETGVTQSPTHLIKTRGQQVTLRCSSQSGHNTVSWYQQALGQGPQFIFQYYREEENGRGNFPPRFSGLQFPNYSSELNVNALELDDSALYLCASSFSRVSGELFFGEGSRLTVL.

This chain joins TRBV28 and TRBJ1-1; D not certain. CDR1 is MDHEN, CDR2 SYDVKM, per germline. This CDR3 region has 11 residues. V was pared by 6 bases and J by 4 bases, with 6 bases between. Here the CDR3 DNA reads TGTGCCAGCAGGTATTTCACTGAAGCTTTCTTT. Protein: CASRYFTEAFF.

The chain has TRBV3-1 and TRBJ1-1; D not resolved. V was cut by 8 bases and J by 6 bases, with 13 bases left in between. Per germline, CDR1 LGHDT and CDR2 YNNKEL (reference sequence). This CDR3 region has 12 residues. The CDR3 protein is CASAHYDSEAFF. In DNA form, the CDR3 reads TGTGCCAGCGCACATTATGACTCTGAAGCTTTCTTT.

The V call is TRBV6-1, the J call TRBJ1-1; 7 bases match TRBD1. Germline V gene sequence: CDR1 MNHNS, CDR2 SASEGT. Losses at the gene ends were 6 bases for V and 4 bases for J; bases not matched to a gene: 11. This CDR3 spans 15 amino acids. The chain's CDR3 is CASREFTGVSTEAFF. The CDR3 DNA sequence: TGTGCCAGCAGGGAATTTACAGGGGTCAGCACTGAAGCTTTCTTT.

The CDR3 loop is CASSSRGPGTEAFF. The CDR3 coding sequence is TGTGCCAGCAGTTCCAGGGGGCCAGGCACTGAAGCTTTCTTT. This chain connects TRBV6-2 or TRBV6-3 to TRBJ1-1; 8 bases are a match to TRBD1. V was pared by 4 bases and J by 4 bases, with 5 bases of the junction left unmatched. The CDR3 is 14 residues long. The germline CDR1 and CDR2 sequences are MNHEY and SVGEGT.

This clonotype appeared a few times. The CDR3 reads CASSPQGGQETQYF. The CDR3 nucleotides are TGTGCCAGCAGCCCACAGGGGGGGCAAGAGACCCAGTACTTC. The chain is built from TRBV7-3 and TRBJ2-5, with a weak D call TRBD1 (8 bases). CDR1 and CDR2 from the germline V gene are SGHTA and FQGTGA. The CDR3 is 14 amino acids. With 5 bases removed from V and 2 bases from J, the gap between germline ends came to 12 bases.

This clonotype was counted a single time. The chain carries TRBV24-1 and TRBJ2-7; D possibly corresponds to TRBD1 (6 bases). The CDR3 length is 15 residues. CDR1 KGHDR and CDR2 SFDVKD come from the germline V gene. Trimming removed 8 bases from V and 4 bases from J, with 20 bases in between. The CDR3 here is CATNPPRGLVYEQYV. The CDR3 nucleotides read TGTGCCACCAACCCCCCCAGGGGCCTCGTATACGAGCAGTACGTC.

This clonotype was recorded only once. This chain uses TRBV23-1 with TRBJ2-7; D might be TRBD2 (6 bases). TRBV23-1 counts as an open reading frame of uncertain function. The CDR3 covers 14 residues. V dropped 0 bases and J dropped 2 bases, with 8 bases sitting between them. The CDR3 nucleotides read TGCGCCAGCAGTCAATCGACTAGGACCTACGAGCAGTACGTC. Translated, it gives CASSQSTRTYEQYV.

J is TRBJ1-1 and V is TRBV3-1; tentatively, D is TRBD1 (6 bases). V was pared by 0 bases and J by 5 bases, with 10 bases between. This CDR3 contains 14 residues. CDR1 LGHDT and CDR2 YNNKEL come from the germline V gene (reference sequence). CDR3 loop: CASSQDLGATEAFF. In DNA form, the CDR3 reads TGTGCCAGCAGCCAAGATTTGGGGGCGACTGAAGCTTTCTTT.

The V call is TRBV18, the J call TRBJ2-6, with TRBD2 matching over 7 bases. Germline V gene lookup returns CDR1 KGHSH and CDR2 LQKENI. The length of the CDR3 is 17 residues. V trimming: 1 base; J trimming: 4 bases; junction bases outside the gene matches: 7. The CDR3 nucleotides read TGTGCCAGCTCACCACGGGCGGGAGTAGACGGGGCCAACGTCCTGACTTTC. Translation: CASSPRAGVDGANVLTF.

V gene TRBV27 combines with J gene TRBJ1-4, with D unresolved. V was clipped by 3 bases and J by 2 bases, with 7 bases between them. The CDR3 is 14 residues long. The germline CDR1 and CDR2 sequences are MNHEY and SMNVEV (reference sequence). CDR3 sequence (DNA): TGTGCCAGCAGTTTTCATGGCACTAATGAAAAACTGTTTTTT. This sequence encodes CASSFHGTNEKLFF.

The chain combines TRBV11-2 with TRBJ2-7, with a tentative D call TRBD2 (5 bases). Deletions cut 5 bases from V and 5 bases from J, with 10 bases between. The germline CDR1 and CDR2 sequences are SGHAT and FQNNGV. This CDR3 contains 12 residues. The CDR3 DNA reads as TGTGCCAGCAGCCCACTAGGACACGAGCAGTACGTC. Protein sequence: CASSPLGHEQYV.

This rearrangement joins TRBV18 to TRBJ2-1; D is perhaps TRBD1 (5 bases). Germline CDR1 and CDR2: KGHSH and LQKENI. This CDR3 spans 15 amino acids. V lost 0 bases to trimming and J lost 1 base, with 7 bases between them. The CDR3 region is CASSPPQGSYNEQFF. In DNA form, the CDR3 reads TGTGCCAGCTCACCACCTCAGGGATCCTACAATGAGCAGTTCTTC.

V usage is TRBV20-1 and J usage is TRBJ1-1, with 8 positions matching TRBD1. CDR1 is DFQATT and CDR2 is SNEGSKA in the germline V gene (reference sequence). This CDR3 comprises 14 residues. The J segment lost 11 bases and the V segment lost 4 bases, leaving 15 bases of the junction unmatched. The CDR3 loop is CSATYRQGPRYAFF. The CDR3 DNA is TGCAGTGCTACCTACCGACAGGGGCCGCGGTATGCTTTCTTT.

This clonotype came up once. The chain uses TRBV18 and TRBJ1-1; D gene ambiguous. The CDR3 has 14 amino acids. CDR1 KGHSH and CDR2 LQKENI come from the germline V gene. V gave up 3 bases and J gave up 3 bases, with 11 bases separating them. The CDR3 DNA sequence: TGTGCCAGCTCACCCGGACTGGTGGACACTGAAGCTTTCTTT. Translated, it gives CASSPGLVDTEAFF.

The genes are TRBV23-1 and TRBJ1-2; tentatively, D is TRBD1 (5 bases). TRBV23-1 is labeled an ORF, and its function is uncertain. The ends were cut back, 6 bases at V and 2 bases at J, with 31 bases in the middle. The CDR3 covers 20 residues. CDR3 region: CASSRKRVHGQGGLNYGYTF. CDR3 nucleotide sequence: TGCGCCAGCAGCCGGAAGAGAGTGCATGGCCAGGGAGGGTTGAACTATGGCTACACCTTC.

This rearrangement joins TRBV15 to TRBJ2-1; D unclear. Per the germline V gene, CDR1 is LNHNV and CDR2 is YYDKDF (reference sequence). V gave up 5 bases and J gave up 0 bases, with 8 bases separating them. The CDR3 runs to 14 residues. CDR3 amino acids: CATSGRLSYNEQFF. CDR3 DNA sequence: TGTGCCACCAGCGGAAGACTCTCCTACAATGAGCAGTTCTTC.